This note documents a single TCR beta chain sequence. Its matching antigen is unknown. Germline V CDR1 and CDR2: KGHSH, LQKENI. The trim removed 4 bases at V and 5 bases at J, leaving 9 bases unmatched. The CDR3 is made up of 15 amino acids. The data were taken from a study of shared clonotypes between healthy human individuals. Study-wide findings and caveats: Limitation of the genetic and exposure-history diversity represented came from the few donors.

It was 200 ng DNA, around 33,000 T cell genomes, that sorted-subset replicate PCRs used. Sequencing was performed with immunoSEQ multiplex PCR; in TCRdb, only in-frame clones are kept and a portion is missing. The data hold over 1.4 million clones, with roughly 96% observed a single time. The sequence was collected from a young man in good health. V usage is TRBV18 and J usage is TRBJ2-5; 8 bases are shared with TRBD1. Sequencing was carried out using naive CD4+ T cells sorted from blood. The sample's subset: CD45RA+ positively selected. The CDR3 DNA reads TGTGCCAGCTCACGGAGAATCCAGGGGGCTGAGACCCAGTACTTC. It yields the protein CASSRRIQGAETQYF.